The next 28 T cell receptor beta chains were all read from a single sample in a study of control samples from healthy donors and cancer patients. Only in-frame clones appear in the TCRdb table, and some are missing; sequencing was by immunoSEQ multiplex PCR. The sample shows 85,000 to 90,000 clones, approximately 81% of them seen only once. The sample comprised blood. The source is a woman between 40 and 50 years old in good health.

The chain recombines TRBV7-2 with TRBJ2-7; D may be TRBD1 (6 bases). The CDR3 sequence is 14 residues long. Germline V gene data show CDR1 as SGHTA and CDR2 as FQGNSA. Trimming pared 5 bases from V and 0 bases from J, leaving 11 bases between. CDR3 loop: CASSPDSGSYEQYF. CDR3 sequence (DNA): TGTGCCAGCAGCCCGGACAGCGGCTCCTACGAGCAGTACTTC.

V gene TRBV11-2 combines with J gene TRBJ1-2, with 7 bases that match TRBD1. The V gene's germline CDR1 is SGHAT and CDR2 FQNNGV. This CDR3 is 12 amino acids long. V lost 9 bases, J lost 4 bases, and 5 bases stayed unmatched. The CDR3 coding sequence is TGTGCCAGTGAGAACAGGGGCTATGGCTACACCTTC. Its translation is CASENRGYGYTF. The full variable domain, with the rest looked up from reference TRBV11-2 and TRBJ1-2, is EAGVAQSPRYKIIEKRQSVAFWCNPISGHATLYWYQQILGQGPKLLIQFQNNGVVDDSQLPKDRFSAERLKGVDSTLKIQPAKLEDSAVYLCASENRGYGYTFGSGTRLTVV.

The chain combines TRBV29-1 with TRBJ1-5; a weak D match, TRBD1 (5 bases). This CDR3 contains 13 residues. V lost 6 bases to trimming and J lost 0 bases, with 9 bases between them. CDR1 is SQVTM, CDR2 ANQGSEA, per germline. CDR3 sequence reads: CSVSGGSNQPQHF. CDR3 DNA: TGCAGCGTGTCTGGGGGTAGCAATCAGCCCCAGCATTTT. The full variable domain, with the rest looked up from reference TRBV29-1 and TRBJ1-5, is SAVISQKPSRDICQRGTSLTIQCQVDSQVTMMFWYRQQPGQSLTLIATANQGSEATYESGFVIDKFPISRPNLTFSTLTVSNMSPEDSSIYLCSVSGGSNQPQHFGDGTRLSIL.

In this sample, this clone turned up once. J is TRBJ2-2 and V is TRBV10-1, with unresolved D. The V gene's germline CDR1 is WNHNN and CDR2 SYGVQD (reference sequence). V lost 0 bases to trimming and J lost 5 bases, with 7 bases between them. CDR3 length: 14 amino acids. CDR3 residues: CASSESSETGELFF. In nucleotides, the CDR3 is TGCGCCAGCAGTGAGTCTTCGGAAACCGGGGAGCTGTTTTTT.

This chain connects TRBV4-1 to TRBJ2-1; D may be TRBD2 (5 bases). Between the trimmed V and J ends, which lost 1 base and 0 bases, there was a span of 13 bases. The CDR3 loop spans 17 amino acids. In germline, CDR1 is MGHRA, CDR2 YSYEKL. CDR3 DNA sequence: TGCGCCAGCAGCCAAGCCTGGAGGCTTAGCTCCTACAATGAGCAGTTCTTC. This codes for CASSQAWRLSSYNEQFF.

J is TRBJ1-1 and V is TRBV5-1; D remains ambiguous. Deletions cut 4 bases from V and 0 bases from J, with 16 bases between. CDR3 length: 16 amino acids. CDR1 and CDR2 from the germline V gene are SGHRS and YFSETQ. The chain's CDR3 is CASSPEGSSMNTEAFF. CDR3 sequence (DNA): TGCGCCAGCAGCCCGGAGGGCAGCAGCATGAACACTGAAGCTTTCTTT.

The chain carries TRBV25-1 and TRBJ2-6; a weak D match, TRBD2 (5 bases). The germline V and J ends were trimmed by 7 bases and 4 bases, with 11 bases remaining between them. The germline V gene encodes CDR1 MGHDK and CDR2 SYGVNS. The CDR3 is 14 amino acids. This CDR3 is CASNPGGGANVLTF. Here the CDR3 DNA reads TGTGCCAGCAATCCCGGAGGCGGGGCCAACGTCCTGACTTTC.

The chain combines TRBV6-4 with TRBJ1-1, with D unresolved. This CDR3 region has 13 residues. Germline loops: CDR1 MRHNA, CDR2 SNTAGT. Trimming removed 2 bases from V and 4 bases from J, with 8 bases in between. The CDR3 DNA sequence: TGTGCCAGCAGTGACGGGGTTAGCACTGAAGCTTTCTTT. Residues: CASSDGVSTEAFF.

V is TRBV24-1 and J is TRBJ1-2; D may be TRBD1 (5 bases). With 4 bases removed from V and 7 bases from J, the gap between germline ends came to 12 bases. The germline CDR1 and CDR2 sequences are KGHDR and SFDVKD. The CDR3 runs 13 residues. In DNA, the CDR3 is TGTGCCACCAGTGACCCGGGTGGGGCTGGCTACACCTTC. Residues: CATSDPGGAGYTF.

The table lists this clone with a count of one. The V call is TRBV6-6, the J call TRBJ2-7, with 10 bases matching TRBD2. The CDR3 contains 15 residues. The junction had 11 bases not matched to a gene; V was cut back by 5 bases and J by 7 bases. From germline, CDR1 is MNHNY and CDR2 SVGAGI (reference sequence). CDR3 amino acids: CASSTQRGGPGEQYF. The CDR3 nucleotides are TGTGCCAGCAGTACCCAGCGGGGGGGCCCGGGGGAGCAGTACTTC.

The gene calls are TRBV14 and TRBJ1-2, with TRBD1 matching over 9 bases. Per the germline V gene, CDR1 is SGHDN and CDR2 is FVKESK. V lost 3 bases, J lost 8 bases, and 7 bases stayed unmatched. The CDR3 totals 14 residues. This CDR3 is CASSQQRTGDGYTF. The CDR3 DNA reads as TGTGCCAGCAGCCAGCAGAGGACAGGGGACGGCTACACCTTC. Full variable domain (rest looked up from reference TRBV14 and TRBJ1-2): EAGVTQFPSHSVIEKGQTVTLRCDPISGHDNLYWYRRVMGKEIKFLLHFVKESKQDESGMPNNRFLAERTGGTYSTLKVQPAELEDSGVYFCASSQQRTGDGYTFGSGTRLTVV.

The chain has TRBV11-3 and TRBJ1-1; D may be TRBD1 (6 bases). From germline, CDR1 is SGHNT and CDR2 YENEEA. The CDR3 extends over 15 amino acids. Trimming took 5 bases from V and 10 from J, leaving 23 bases between them. Here the CDR3 reads CASSPSFWGAGAAFF. The CDR3 nucleotides read TGTGCCAGCAGCCCGAGTTTTTGGGGGGCCGGCGCAGCTTTCTTT.

V is TRBV7-8 and J is TRBJ2-1, with 7 bases aligning to TRBD1. This CDR3 has 16 amino acids. Losses at the gene ends were 4 bases for V and 7 bases for J; bases not matched to a gene: 13. Germline assignment: CDR1 SGHVS and CDR2 FQNEAQ. The CDR3 here is CASSYSGTASRNEQFF. The CDR3 nucleotides are TGTGCCAGCAGCTACTCGGGGACAGCGAGTAGGAATGAGCAGTTCTTC.

The chain couples TRBV2 to TRBJ2-4; 8 bases align to TRBD2. The CDR3 has 16 residues. Germline loops: CDR1 SNHLY, CDR2 FYNNEI. V gave up 0 bases and J gave up 3 bases; unmatched junction bases: 4. The CDR3 protein is CASSEARGVDKNIQYF. For the CDR3, the DNA is TGTGCCAGCAGTGAAGCGCGGGGGGTGGACAAAAACATTCAGTACTTC.

This clone was seen just once. The V gene is TRBV5-1, the J gene TRBJ1-1; possible D gene TRBD1, 6 bases. CDR3 size: 14 residues. V lost 0 bases to trimming and J lost 5 bases, with 11 bases between them. From germline, CDR1 is SGHRS and CDR2 YFSETQ. The CDR3 DNA follows: TGCGCCAGCAGCTTGGCCTGGCAGGGGACTGAAGCTTTCTTT. Translated: CASSLAWQGTEAFF.

This clone was found a few times. The chain joins TRBV24-1 to TRBJ2-7; D is possibly TRBD1 (5 bases). From germline, CDR1 is KGHDR and CDR2 SFDVKD. The ends were cut back, 4 bases at V and 3 bases at J, with 12 bases in the middle. The length of the CDR3 is 14 residues. CDR3 nucleotides: TGTGCCACCAGTGAAGGCAGGGATGGCTACGAGCAGTACTTC. Translation: CATSEGRDGYEQYF.

This chain joins TRBV10-3 and TRBJ1-4; D possibly corresponds to TRBD1 (5 bases). Germline values: CDR1 ENHRY, CDR2 SYGVKD. The CDR3 spans 12 residues. V lost 11 bases and J 5 bases, leaving 12 bases between the germline ends. CDR3 in DNA: TGTGCCCCCGGGGACGGAAATGAAAAACTGTTTTTT. Translation gives CAPGDGNEKLFF.

The gene calls are TRBV20-1 and TRBJ1-1; D might be TRBD1 (5 bases). Germline assignment: CDR1 DFQATT and CDR2 SNEGSKA (reference sequence). Trimming removed 3 bases from V and 6 bases from J, with 14 bases in between. The CDR3 is made up of 13 amino acids. The CDR3 reads CSASEGVRSEAFF. The CDR3 nucleotides read TGCAGTGCTAGTGAAGGGGTGCGCTCTGAAGCTTTCTTT.

This clone showed up just a few times. Other nucleotide sequences in the sample specify the same CDR3. The chain joins TRBV7-9 to TRBJ1-2, with D perhaps matching TRBD1 (6 bases). The CDR3 sequence is 14 residues long. Germline V lookup: CDR1 SEHNR, CDR2 FQNEAQ (reference sequence). V dropped 1 base and J dropped 2 bases, with 8 bases sitting between them. The CDR3 loop is CASSLGTANYGYTF. The CDR3, as DNA: TGTGCCAGCAGCTTAGGGACAGCGAACTATGGCTACACCTTC.

This clone was observed a single time. The chain carries TRBV5-6 and TRBJ2-1, with 8 bases matching TRBD1. The CDR3 extends over 13 amino acids. V shed 4 bases and J 3 bases; nucleotides not matched to a gene: 0. Germline assignment: CDR1 SGHDT and CDR2 YYEEEE. The DNA of the CDR3 is TGTGCCAGCAGCGGGACAGGCTACAATGAGCAGTTCTTC. This translates into CASSGTGYNEQFF.

This clone was seen only once. DNA of the CDR3: TGTGCCAGCACCGAGGGGTGGGGCACAGATACGCAGTATTTT. It translates to CASTEGWGTDTQYF. The gene calls are TRBV2 and TRBJ2-3, with D perhaps being TRBD1 or TRBD2 (5 bases each). This CDR3 contains 14 residues. Trimming removed 7 bases from V and 1 base from J, with 12 bases in between. Germline V gene lookup returns CDR1 SNHLY and CDR2 FYNNEI.

For the CDR3, the DNA is TGTGCCAGCCTAGGTGACAGGATGCACAATGAGCAGTTCTTC. This translates into CASLGDRMHNEQFF. This chain joins TRBV2 and TRBJ2-1; a weak D match, TRBD1 (6 bases). The CDR3 length is 14 residues. Trimming shortened V by 8 bases and J by 5 bases, and 16 bases separated the two germline ends. Per germline, CDR1 SNHLY and CDR2 FYNNEI.

V gene TRBV7-2 combines with J gene TRBJ2-1; tentatively, D is TRBD2 (6 bases). Trimming shortened V by 1 base and J by 8 bases, and 9 bases separated the two germline ends. Germline CDR1 SGHTA, CDR2 FQGNSA. The CDR3 has 13 residues. In nucleotides, the CDR3 is TGTGCCAGCAGCTTAGGTCCGGGGGATGAGCAGTTCTTC. Translated: CASSLGPGDEQFF.

The gene calls are TRBV7-2 and TRBJ1-6; 11 nucleotides align to TRBD1. V trimming: 2 bases; J trimming: 10 bases; junction bases outside the gene matches: 4. This CDR3 contains 15 residues. The germline CDR1 and CDR2 sequences are SGHTA and FQGNSA. This CDR3 is CASSLWDRGGSPLHF. The CDR3 nucleotides read TGTGCCAGCAGCTTATGGGACAGGGGGGGATCACCCCTCCACTTT.

The rearrangement joins TRBV19 to TRBJ2-7; 9 bases are a match to TRBD1. Looked up from germline, CDR1 is LNHDA and CDR2 is SQIVND (reference sequence). This CDR3 has 15 residues. V was clipped by 5 bases and J by 1 base; unmatched bases: 6. The CDR3 DNA reads TGTGCCAGTAGTGTAGGGACAGGGATGTCCTACGAGCAGTACTTC. Translated, it gives CASSVGTGMSYEQYF. Looking up the rest from reference TRBV19 and TRBJ2-7 gives the full variable domain: DGGITQSPKYLFRKEGQNVTLSCEQNLNHDAMYWYRQDPGQGLRLIYYSQIVNDFQKGDIAEGYSVSREKKESFPLTVTSAQKNPTAFYLCASSVGTGMSYEQYFGPGTRLTVT.

The gene calls are TRBV5-1 and TRBJ2-3; 8 nucleotides agree with TRBD1. V lost 4 bases, J lost 4 bases, and 11 bases stayed unmatched. Germline V gene data show CDR1 as SGHRS and CDR2 as YFSETQ. The CDR3 has 16 residues. The CDR3 reads CASSPGQATSADTQYF. The CDR3 region has the DNA TGCGCCAGCAGCCCGGGACAGGCCACGTCCGCAGATACGCAGTATTTT.

The chain couples TRBV9 to TRBJ2-3, with D possibly TRBD2 on 5 matching bases. V gave up 4 bases and J gave up 12 bases, with 15 bases separating them. The CDR3 consists of 12 residues. In germline, CDR1 is SGDLS, CDR2 YYNGEE. The CDR3 DNA follows: TGTGCCAGCAGCCCTCAACTAGGAGTTCAGTATTTT. This codes for CASSPQLGVQYF.

J is TRBJ1-1 and V is TRBV19; no clear D. In germline, CDR1 is LNHDA, CDR2 SQIVND (reference sequence). V was clipped by 4 bases and J by 4 bases, with 10 bases between them. The CDR3 is made up of 13 amino acids. CDR3 loop: CASSSVGITEAFF. CDR3 coding DNA: TGTGCCAGTAGTAGTGTGGGAATCACTGAAGCTTTCTTT.